Here is one T cell receptor (beta chain) with its context. Its matching antigen is unknown. Trimming took 8 bases from V and 0 from J; bases not matched to a gene: 4. This CDR3 spans 14 amino acids. Germline V CDR1 and CDR2: SQVTM, ANQGSEA. The study used a library that attached unique molecular identifiers to individual cDNA molecules. One entry per CDR3 protein, called by TCRdb with MiXCR from the RACE reads. The data contain around 160,000 distinct CDR3 sequences, around 13% of them singletons. The time point is: patch test 1, 2 weeks after DPC sensitization. Treatment of the sample: therapeutic diphenylcyclopropenone sensitization with weekly scalp DPC. Ahead of each patch test application, blood was drawn. Total RNA came from unfractionated whole blood. These data come from a study of human T cells and chemical hapten exposure. Broader study findings: There were significantly more large CDR3 similarity clusters among expanded TCRs than among controls.

This specimen consisted of whole blood, obtained in connection with sensitization to the hapten diphenylcyclopropenone (DPC). This TCR was sampled from a young woman with alopecia areata. Some clones in this sample may be carry-over from other donors' samples. This chain joins TRBV29-1 and TRBJ2-7; 13 bases fit TRBD2. CDR3 in amino acids: CSLRTSGGSYEQYF. The CDR3 nucleotides read TGCAGCTTGAGGACTAGCGGGGGCTCCTACGAGCAGTACTTC.